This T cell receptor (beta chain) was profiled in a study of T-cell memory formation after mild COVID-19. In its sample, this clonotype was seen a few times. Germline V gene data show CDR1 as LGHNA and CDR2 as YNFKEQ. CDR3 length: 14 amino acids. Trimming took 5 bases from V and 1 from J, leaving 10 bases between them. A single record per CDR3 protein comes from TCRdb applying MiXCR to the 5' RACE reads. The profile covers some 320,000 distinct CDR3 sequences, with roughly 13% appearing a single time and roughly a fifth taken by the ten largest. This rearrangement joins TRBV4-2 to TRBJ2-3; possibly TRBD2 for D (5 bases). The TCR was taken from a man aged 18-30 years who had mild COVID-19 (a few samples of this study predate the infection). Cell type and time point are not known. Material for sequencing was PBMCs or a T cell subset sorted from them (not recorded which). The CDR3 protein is CASSGELGTDTQYF. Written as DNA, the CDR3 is TGTGCCAGCAGCGGGGAGCTAGGCACAGATACGCAGTATTTT.